The 5 T cell receptor beta chains given below trace back to one sample, sequenced in a study of Ad26.COV2.S vaccination and SARS-CoV-2 variants. The treatment denotes: roughly 20 received Ad26.COV2.S at low or high dose, single or two shots; roughly five received placebo; per-sample allocation not given. Vaccine and placebo recipients were sampled on day 63 after the first injection. This table comes from immunoSEQ multiplex PCR, and its TCRdb copy is limited to in-frame clones, with some not included. This table holds around 500,000 clones, around 89% found once. Here the sequenced sample was peripheral blood, taken in a trial of Ad26.COV2.S vaccine versus placebo. The receptors stem from a person between 18 and 65 years old who received the Ad26.COV2.S COVID-19 vaccine or a placebo.

About this clone itself: The junction departs from the called germline gene at one end, perhaps through a read error. The V and J genes are TRBV7-7 and TRBJ2-7; possibly TRBD2 for D (6 bases). This CDR3 is 15 amino acids long. CDR1 is SSHAT, CDR2 FNYEAQ, per germline (reference sequence). The CDR3 DNA reads as TGTGCTAGCAGCTTAAACGCGGGGCCTAAATACGAGCAGTACTTC. This sequence encodes CASSLNAGPKYEQYF.

The chain uses TRBV28 and TRBJ1-4; no clear D gene. Germline CDR1 reads MDHEN; CDR2 reads SYDVKM. The CDR3 covers 12 residues. The germline V and J ends were trimmed by 5 bases and 3 bases, with 4 bases remaining between them. CDR3 region: CASSEANEKLFF. The CDR3 DNA sequence: TGTGCCAGCAGTGAGGCTAATGAAAAACTGTTTTTT.

The chain uses TRBV12-3 or TRBV12-4 and TRBJ2-7; D is undetermined. The V gene lost 4 bases and the J gene lost 4 bases, with 11 bases spanning the gap. CDR3 length: 13 amino acids. CDR3 in amino acids: CASSSSVGYEQYF. The CDR3 nucleotides are TGTGCCAGCAGTTCTAGTGTGGGTTACGAGCAGTACTTC.

The chain couples TRBV5-1 to TRBJ1-6, with TRBD1 as a possible D gene (6 bases). V dropped 0 bases and J dropped 9 bases, with 10 bases sitting between them. In germline, CDR1 is SGHRS, CDR2 YFSETQ. The CDR3 loop spans 14 amino acids. CDR3 bases: TGCGCCAGCAGCTTGGCAGGGGTTAGTTCACCCCTCCACTTT. Translated, it gives CASSLAGVSSPLHF.

This clone was detected once. The chain has TRBV20-1 and TRBJ2-7, with a weak D call TRBD2 (5 bases). This CDR3 is 14 amino acids long. Trimming cost V 3 bases and J 4 bases, with 16 bases left between them. Germline V gene lookup returns CDR1 DFQATT and CDR2 SNEGSKA (reference sequence). CDR3 protein: CSASGGRARYEQYF. CDR3 in DNA: TGCAGTGCTAGTGGTGGGAGAGCCCGGTACGAGCAGTACTTC.